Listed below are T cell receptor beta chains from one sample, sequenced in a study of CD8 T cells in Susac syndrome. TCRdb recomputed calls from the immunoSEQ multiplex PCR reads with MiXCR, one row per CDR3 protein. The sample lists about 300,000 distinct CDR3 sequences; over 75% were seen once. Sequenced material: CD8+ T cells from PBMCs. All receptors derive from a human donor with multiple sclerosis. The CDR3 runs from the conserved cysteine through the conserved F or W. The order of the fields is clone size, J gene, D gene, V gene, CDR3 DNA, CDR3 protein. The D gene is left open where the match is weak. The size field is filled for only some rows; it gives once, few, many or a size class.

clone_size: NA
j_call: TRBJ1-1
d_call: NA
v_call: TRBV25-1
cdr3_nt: TGTGCCAGCAGTGAATTTGGGGGCGTCACTGAAGCTTTCTTT
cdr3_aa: CASSEFGGVTEAFF

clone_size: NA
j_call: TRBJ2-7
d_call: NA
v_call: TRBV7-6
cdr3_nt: TGTGCCAGCAGCTTCGTGGACAACGAGCAGTACTTC
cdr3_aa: CASSFVDNEQYF

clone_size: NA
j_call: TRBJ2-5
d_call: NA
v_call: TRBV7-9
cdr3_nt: TGTGCCAGCAGCTTAGGAGCCGGGACTCATCTAGAGACCCAGTACTTC
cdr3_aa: CASSLGAGTHLETQYF

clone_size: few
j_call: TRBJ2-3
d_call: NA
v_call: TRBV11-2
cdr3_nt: TGTGCCAGCAGCCTCCCCAGCTCAGATACGCAGTATTTT
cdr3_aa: CASSLPSSDTQYF

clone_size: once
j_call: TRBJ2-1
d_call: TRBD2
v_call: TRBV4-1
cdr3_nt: TGCGCCAGCAGCCAAGACTGGCTAGCGGGGGCGTACAATGAGCAGTTCTTC
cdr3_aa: CASSQDWLAGAYNEQFF

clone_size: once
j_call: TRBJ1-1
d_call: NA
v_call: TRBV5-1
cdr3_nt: TGCGCCAGCAGCTTGGATTTCCAGGGGAACACTGAAGCTTTCTTT
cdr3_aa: CASSLDFQGNTEAFF

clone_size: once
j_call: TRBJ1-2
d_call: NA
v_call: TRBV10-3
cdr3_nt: TGTGCCATCAGGGAGACAGACATCTATGGCTACACCTTC
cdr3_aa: CAIRETDIYGYTF

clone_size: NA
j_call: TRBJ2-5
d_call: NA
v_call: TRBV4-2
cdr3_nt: TGTGCCAGCAGCCTAGAGCGGGCAGGGAACCTCCAAGAGACCCAGTACTTC
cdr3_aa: CASSLERAGNLQETQYF

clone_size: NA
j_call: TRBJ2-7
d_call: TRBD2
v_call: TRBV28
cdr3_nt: TGTGCCAGCAGTTTAACTAGCGGGTTCTCCTACGAGCAGTACTTC
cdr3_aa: CASSLTSGFSYEQYF

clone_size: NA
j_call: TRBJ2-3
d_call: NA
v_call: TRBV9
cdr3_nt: TGTGCCAGCAGCGCAGGGTTCACAGATACGCAGTATTTT
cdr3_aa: CASSAGFTDTQYF

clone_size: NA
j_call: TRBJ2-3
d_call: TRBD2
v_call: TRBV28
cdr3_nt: TGTGCCAGCAGCCATACCCCAGGCGGGAGAGCTCCAGATACGCAGTATTTT
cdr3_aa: CASSHTPGGRAPDTQYF

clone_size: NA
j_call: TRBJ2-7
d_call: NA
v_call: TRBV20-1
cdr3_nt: TGCAGTGCTCAGAGGGTGGACTCCTACGAGCAGTACTTC
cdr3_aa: CSAQRVDSYEQYF

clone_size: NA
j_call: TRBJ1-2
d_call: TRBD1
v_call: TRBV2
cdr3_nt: TGTGCCAGTTGGGACAGAAACACTAACTATGGCTACACCTTC
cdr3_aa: CASWDRNTNYGYTF

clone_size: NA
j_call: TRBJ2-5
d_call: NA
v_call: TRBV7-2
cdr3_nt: TGTGCCAGCAGCTCCCCCCTCTTAGAGACCCAGTACTTC
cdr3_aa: CASSSPLLETQYF

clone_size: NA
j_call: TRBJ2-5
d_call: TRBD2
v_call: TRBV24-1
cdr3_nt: TGTGCCACCAGTGACGGCGGGACTAGCGGGGTTCAAGAGACCCAGTACTTC
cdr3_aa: CATSDGGTSGVQETQYF

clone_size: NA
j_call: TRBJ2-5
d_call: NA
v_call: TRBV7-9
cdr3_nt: TGTGCCAGCAGCCGTCTGGCAGGTCGCATGCAAGAGACCCAGTACTTC
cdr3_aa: CASSRLAGRMQETQYF

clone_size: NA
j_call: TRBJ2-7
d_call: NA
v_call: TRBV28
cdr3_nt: TGTGCCAGCAGTCAGGGTTACTACGAGCAGTACTTC
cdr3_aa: CASSQGYYEQYF

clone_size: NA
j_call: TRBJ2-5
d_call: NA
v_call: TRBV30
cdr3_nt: TGTGCCTGGAGCCAGACAGGTATCGGTGGAGAGACCCAGTACTTC
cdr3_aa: CAWSQTGIGGETQYF

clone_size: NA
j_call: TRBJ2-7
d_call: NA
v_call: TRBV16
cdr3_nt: TGTGCCAGCAGCCAATGGTCAGAGGGCTCGGTCTACGAGCAGTACTTC
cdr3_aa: CASSQWSEGSVYEQYF

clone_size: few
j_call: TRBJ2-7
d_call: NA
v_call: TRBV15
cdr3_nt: TGTGCCACCTCGCTGGACGTAGGATCCTACGAGCAGTACTTC
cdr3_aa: CATSLDVGSYEQYF

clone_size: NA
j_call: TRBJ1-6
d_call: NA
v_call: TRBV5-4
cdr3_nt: TGTGCCAGCAGCATGATTATCGGGTCGGGGTGGGATTCACCCCTCCACTTT
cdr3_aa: CASSMIIGSGWDSPLHF

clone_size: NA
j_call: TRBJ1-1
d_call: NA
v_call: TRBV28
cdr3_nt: TGTGCCGGCAGGGGAGAAATGAACACTGAAGCTTTCTTT
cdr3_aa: CAGRGEMNTEAFF

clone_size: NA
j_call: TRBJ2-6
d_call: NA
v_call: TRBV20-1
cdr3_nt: TGCAGTGCCAACCCACAGGGTCCCGCGGCTGGGGCCAACGTCCTGACTTTC
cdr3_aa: CSANPQGPAAGANVLTF

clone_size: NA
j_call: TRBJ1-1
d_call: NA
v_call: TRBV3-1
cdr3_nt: TGTGCCAGCAGCCACAGTGCAGGGATGAACACTGAAGCTTTCTTT
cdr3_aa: CASSHSAGMNTEAFF

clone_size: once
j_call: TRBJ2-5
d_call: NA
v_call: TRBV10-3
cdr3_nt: TGTGCCATCAGTGAGTTTGTCTCCCTGGGGGAGACCCAGTACTTC
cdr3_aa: CAISEFVSLGETQYF

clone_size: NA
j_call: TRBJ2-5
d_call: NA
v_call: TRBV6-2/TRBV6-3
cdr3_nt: TGTGCCAGCAGTTACTCGATGACTAGGGTGGAGACCCAGTACTTC
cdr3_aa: CASSYSMTRVETQYF

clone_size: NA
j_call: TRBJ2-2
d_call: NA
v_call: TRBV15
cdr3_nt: TGTGCCACCAGCAGAGGGGTAGGGGTTGAGACCGGGGAGCTGTTTTTT
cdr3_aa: CATSRGVGVETGELFF

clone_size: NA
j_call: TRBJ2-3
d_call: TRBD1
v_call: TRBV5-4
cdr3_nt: TGTGCCAGCAGCTTGTCGACAGGGATCTTGAATACGCAGTATTTT
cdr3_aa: CASSLSTGILNTQYF

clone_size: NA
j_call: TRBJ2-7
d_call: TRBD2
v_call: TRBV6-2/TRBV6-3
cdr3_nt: TGTGCCAGCAGAGGACTAGCGGGCTCCTACGAGCAGTACTTC
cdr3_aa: CASRGLAGSYEQYF

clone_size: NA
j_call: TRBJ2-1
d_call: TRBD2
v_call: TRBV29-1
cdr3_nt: TGCAGCGTCCCCTCAGCGGGAGGGCCGAATGAGCAGTTCTTC
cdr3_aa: CSVPSAGGPNEQFF

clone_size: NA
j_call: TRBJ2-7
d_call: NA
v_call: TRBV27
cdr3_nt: TGTGCCAGCAGTTTAGGGGCATGGGGATCCTACGAGCAGTACTTC
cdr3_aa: CASSLGAWGSYEQYF

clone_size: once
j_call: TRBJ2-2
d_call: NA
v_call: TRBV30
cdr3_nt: TGTGCCTGGAGTACGGGGATCACTAACACCGGGGAGCTGTTTTTT
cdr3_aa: CAWSTGITNTGELFF

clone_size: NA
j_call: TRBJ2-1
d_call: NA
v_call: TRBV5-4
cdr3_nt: TGTGCCAGCAGCTTCTCGGGGGGCTCCAGGAAGTTCTTC
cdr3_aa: CASSFSGGSRKFF

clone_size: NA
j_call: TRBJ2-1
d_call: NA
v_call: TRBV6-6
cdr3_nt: TGTGCCAGCACCCATCTATTTGACTACAATGAGCAGTTCTTC
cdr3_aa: CASTHLFDYNEQFF

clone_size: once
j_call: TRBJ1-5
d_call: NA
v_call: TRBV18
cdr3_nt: TGTGCCAGCTCACCAACGGAGACTCCGAATCAGCCCCAGCATTTT
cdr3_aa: CASSPTETPNQPQHF

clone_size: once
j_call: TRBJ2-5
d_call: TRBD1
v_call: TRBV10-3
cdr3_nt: TGTGCCATCAGTGATGTGGAAGCAGGGACAGGGTTAGCCCAGTACTTC
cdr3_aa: CAISDVEAGTGLAQYF

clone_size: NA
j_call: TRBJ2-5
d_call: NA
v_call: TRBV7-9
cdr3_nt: TGTGCCAGCAGGAGCGGGTTGGGGGAGACCCAGTACTTC
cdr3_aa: CASRSGLGETQYF

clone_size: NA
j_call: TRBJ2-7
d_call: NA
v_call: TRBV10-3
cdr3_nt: TGTGCCATCAGTGAGTTCGAGGTCCTGCGGAGCGAGCAGTACTTC
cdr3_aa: CAISEFEVLRSEQYF

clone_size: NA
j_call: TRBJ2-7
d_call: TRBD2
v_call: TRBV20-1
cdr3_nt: TGCAGTGCTAGAGATAGCGGGAGAGACTACGAGCAGTACTTC
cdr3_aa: CSARDSGRDYEQYF

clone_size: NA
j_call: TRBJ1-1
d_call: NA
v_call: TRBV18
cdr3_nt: TGTGCCAGCTCACGCGGGAAGGGGACTGAAGCTTTCTTT
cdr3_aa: CASSRGKGTEAFF

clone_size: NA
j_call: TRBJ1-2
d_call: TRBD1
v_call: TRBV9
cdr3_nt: TGTGCCAGCACCTCAGGGGGACCTCATGGCTACACCTTC
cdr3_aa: CASTSGGPHGYTF

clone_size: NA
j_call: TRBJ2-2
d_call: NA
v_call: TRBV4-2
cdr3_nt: TGTGCCAGCAGCCATGGGGGTTTGAGCACCGGGGAGCTGTTTTTT
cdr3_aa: CASSHGGLSTGELFF